This TCR beta chain is from a study of T cells in Graves' hyperthyroidism and ophthalmopathy. Concerning this clonotype itself: Its antigen remains unknown.

Points from the study as a whole: A model using 13 V-J features told ophthalmopathy apart from stable hyperthyroidism.

The source material, RNA transcripts, was used to amplify TCR beta CDR3 regions. The HTBI set primed first-round TCR CDR3 RT-PCR. One entry per CDR3 protein results from TCRdb running MiXCR on the multiplex PCR reads. The sample consists of about 840,000 distinct CDR3 sequences, around 39% of them appearing once. V lost 4 bases, J lost 4 bases, and 10 bases stayed unmatched. CDR1 SGHNT and CDR2 YYREEE come from the germline V gene (reference sequence). There are 15 residues in the CDR3. The diagnoses drew upon clinical symptoms, serum thyroxine and TRAb, thyroid ultrasound and orbital computed tomography.

The chain couples TRBV5-4 to TRBJ2-5; TRBD2 agrees at 7 bases. The sequenced sample was blood. The receptor was isolated from a man aged 18 to 35 with Graves' hyperthyroidism. CDR3 DNA sequence: TGTGCCAGCAGCCTAGGGGACGGCGGGGGAGAGACCCAGTACTTC. Amino acids: CASSLGDGGGETQYF. Supplemented by reference TRBV5-4 and TRBJ2-5, the full variable domain reads ETGVTQSPTHLIKTRGQQVTLRCSSQSGHNTVSWYQQALGQGPQFIFQYYREEENGRGNFPPRFSGLQFPNYSSELNVNALELDDSALYLCASSLGDGGGETQYFGPGTRLLVL.